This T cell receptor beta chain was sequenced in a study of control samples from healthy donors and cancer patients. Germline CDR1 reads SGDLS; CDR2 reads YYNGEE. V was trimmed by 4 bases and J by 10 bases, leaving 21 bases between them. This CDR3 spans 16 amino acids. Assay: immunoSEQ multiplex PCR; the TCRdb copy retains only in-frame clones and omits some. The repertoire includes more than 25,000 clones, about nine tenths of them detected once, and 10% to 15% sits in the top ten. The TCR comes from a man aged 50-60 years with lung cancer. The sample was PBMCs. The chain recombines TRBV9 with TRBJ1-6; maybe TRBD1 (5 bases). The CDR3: CASSPRVSSFGSPLHF. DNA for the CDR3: TGTGCCAGCAGCCCCAGGGTCTCTTCGTTCGGGTCACCCCTCCACTTT.